The entry that follows covers one T cell receptor beta chain sequence. 13 Jbeta primers and 60 Vbeta primers were used for the PCR. Some clones are missing from TCRdb's copy, which holds only in-frame ones; the method was immunoSEQ multiplex PCR. The table includes 220,000 or so clones, 65% to 80% detected once. This sample stems from a study of cytomegalovirus exposure and HLA in healthy donors. The germline gives CDR1 LNHDA, CDR2 SQIVND (reference sequence). The V gene end was trimmed by 2 bases and the J gene end by 5 bases; junction bases not matched to a gene: 8. The CDR3 contains 16 residues. Donors consisted of healthy bone marrow donors.

The material sequenced was PBMCs. This receptor was identified in a man in his forties or fifties in good health and CMV-seronegative. The chain links TRBV19 to TRBJ2-1, with 8 nucleotides matching TRBD1. CDR3 residues: CASSIRQGARNNEQFF. The CDR3 DNA is TGTGCCAGTAGTATACGTCAGGGGGCAAGGAACAATGAGCAGTTCTTC.